This T cell receptor beta chain comes out of a study of T-cell reconstitution after alpha-beta-depleted transplantation in children. Study findings and constraints: Reported findings indicate that, about two months after transplant, alpha-beta T cells came from several hundred expanded clones, which were derived from non-depleted graft cells. Among T cells one year after transplant, newly produced cells accounted for most counts and diversity. Day-60 TCRbeta diversity that was high in some patients was derived from surviving recipient T cells and thymic progenitors.

This clonotype was found many times. Its cognate antigen is unknown. The V and J ends lost 3 bases and 7 bases respectively, with 16 bases between them. Germline V gene sequence: CDR1 DFQATT, CDR2 SNEGSKA (reference sequence). This CDR3 spans 14 amino acids. Using unique molecular identifiers, the investigators prepared the TCRbeta library. One entry per CDR3 protein, called by TCRdb with MiXCR from the PCR reads. The top ten clones hold 2% of a sample with approximately 500,000 distinct CDR3 sequences, roughly a tenth of them seen once. V and J are TRBV20-1 and TRBJ1-5; possibly TRBD1 for D (5 bases). The origin of this receptor is a child aged 2 to 15 with inherited bone marrow failure, due to receive a stem cell transplant. The material sequenced was PBMCs, taken before TCRalphabeta/CD19-depleted stem cell transplant. In nucleotides, the CDR3 is TGCAGTGCTAGTGGGGGGGTGGATTCACAGCCCCAGCATTTT. It codes for CSASGGVDSQPQHF.